The sequence of this T cell receptor (beta chain) was determined in a study of shared clonotypes between healthy human individuals. Study-level points and caveats: What naive subsets generally showed was a larger estimated richness than memory subsets showed.

Regarding this clone: Its antigen is unknown.

Germline V CDR1 and CDR2: PRHDT, FYEKMQ (reference sequence). The J segment lost 6 bases and the V segment lost 5 bases, leaving 9 bases of the junction unmatched. This CDR3 comprises 17 residues. Assay used: immunoSEQ multiplex PCR; TCRdb lists only in-frame clones, some missing. The sample has approximately 710,000 clones, around 90% seen once; the top ten hold 34%. The sequencing sample was made of memory CD8+ T cells from PBMCs. Subset here: CD45RO+ cells pooled with CCR7-negative TemRA cells. The V and J genes are TRBV13 and TRBJ2-2; TRBD2 matches at 13 bases. This receptor was identified in a young man in good health. Some clones in this sample may be carry-over from other donors' samples. In DNA, the CDR3 is TGTGCCAGCAGCCGACGGGGGACTAGCGGGAAGGCCGGGGAGCTGTTTTTT. Translation: CASSRRGTSGKAGELFF.